This T cell receptor (beta chain) comes out of a study of blood T cell repertoires in COVID-19. Produced via immunoSEQ multiplex PCR; TCRdb's table is partial and in-frame only. Seen here are about 180,000 clones, roughly 84% observed once, and the top ten hold around 15%. V shed 7 bases, J shed 3 bases, and the junction held 8 bases outside the gene matches. The CDR3 extends over 15 amino acids. CDR1 and CDR2 (germline): SNHLY, FYNNEI. This receptor was identified in a man aged 50-60 years who had recovered from COVID-19. The chain combines TRBV2 with TRBJ1-5, with TRBD1 matching over 8 bases. The sequenced sample consisted of PBMCs or T cells enriched from blood (not recorded which). The CDR3 DNA follows: TGTGCCAGCAAGTCGAGGACAGGGAACAATCAGCCCCAGCATTTT. Its protein is CASKSRTGNNQPQHF. The full variable domain, in which reference TRBV2 and TRBJ1-5 provide the parts outside the CDR3, is EPEVTQTPSHQVTQMGQEVILRCVPISNHLYFYWYRQILGQKVEFLVSFYNNEISEKSEIFDDQFSVERPDGSNFTLKIRSTKLEDSAMYFCASKSRTGNNQPQHFGDGTRLSIL.